This T cell receptor beta chain was retrieved from a study of regulatory T cells in long-lasting Graves disease. Findings of the study overall: Gene preferences differed: TRBV28, TRBJ1-2, TRBJ2-5 in persistent cases.

V was clipped by 8 bases and J by 6 bases; unmatched bases: 11. In germline, CDR1 is MNHNS, CDR2 SASEGT. CDR3 length: 15 residues. Concerning this clonotype: Its matching antigen is unknown.

Combining iRepertoire HTBI primers with Arm-PCR of CDR3 regions, the authors built TCR beta libraries. TCRdb processed the multiplex PCR reads anew with MiXCR; each CDR3 protein has one entry. The table records a few hundred thousand distinct CDR3 sequences, roughly a quarter of them present only once. The time point is: persistent/refractory GD, antithyroid drugs over 5 years with positive TRAb. The TCR library was made from RNA extracted from PBMCs. Peripheral blood, at 8 to 9.5 milliliters, went into EDTA tubes. The genes are TRBV6-1 and TRBJ2-7, with 12 bases matching TRBD2. The TCR comes from a female donor with Graves disease. The input for sequencing was peripheral blood mononuclear cells (PBMCs), taken when the disease was refractory, from a patient treated with antithyroid drugs. The CDR3 DNA sequence: TGTGCCAGCTTAACCCAGGGACTAGCGGGTGGCGAGCAGTACTTC. This gives the protein CASLTQGLAGGEQYF.